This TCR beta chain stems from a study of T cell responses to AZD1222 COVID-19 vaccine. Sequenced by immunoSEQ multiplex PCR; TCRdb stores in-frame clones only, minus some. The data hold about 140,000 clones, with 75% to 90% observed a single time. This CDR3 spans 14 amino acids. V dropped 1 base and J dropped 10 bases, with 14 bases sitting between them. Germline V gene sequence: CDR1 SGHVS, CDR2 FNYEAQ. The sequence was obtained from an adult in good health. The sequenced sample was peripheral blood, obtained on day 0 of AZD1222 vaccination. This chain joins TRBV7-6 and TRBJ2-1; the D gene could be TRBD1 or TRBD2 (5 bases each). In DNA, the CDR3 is TGTGCCAGCAGCTTAGGCGGCAGGGCGGGCGAGCAGTTCTTC. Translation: CASSLGGRAGEQFF.